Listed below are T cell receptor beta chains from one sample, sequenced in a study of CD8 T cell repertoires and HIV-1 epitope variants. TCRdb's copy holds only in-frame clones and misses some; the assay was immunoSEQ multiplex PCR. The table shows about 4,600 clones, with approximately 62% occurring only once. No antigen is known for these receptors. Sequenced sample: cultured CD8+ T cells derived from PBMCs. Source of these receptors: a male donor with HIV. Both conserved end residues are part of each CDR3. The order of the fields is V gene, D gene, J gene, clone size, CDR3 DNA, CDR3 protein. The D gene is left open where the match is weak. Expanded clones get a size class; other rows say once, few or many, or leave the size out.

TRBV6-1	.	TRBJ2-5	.	TGTGCCAGCAGACAGGGTGGAGAAGAGACCCAGTACTTC	CASRQGGEETQYF
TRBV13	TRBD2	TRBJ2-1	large	TGTGCCAGCAGCATCAGCGGGAGGGACATGTTGAATGAGCAGTTCTTC	CASSISGRDMLNEQFF
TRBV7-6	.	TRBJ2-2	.	TGTGCCAGCAGCTTAGATGGCAGGGCGCCCGGGGAGCTGTTTTTT	CASSLDGRAPGELFF
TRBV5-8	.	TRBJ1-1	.	TGTGCCAGCAGCTTGCCCGGGAGGACTGAAGCTTTCTTT	CASSLPGRTEAFF
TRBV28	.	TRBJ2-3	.	TGTGCCAGCAGTTTAATGTCAGGGAGCACAGATACGCAGTATTTT	CASSLMSGSTDTQYF
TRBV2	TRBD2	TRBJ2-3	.	TGTGCCAGCATTGTCCTAGCGGCTAGCACAGATACGCAGTATTTT	CASIVLAASTDTQYF
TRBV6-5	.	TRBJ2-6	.	TGTGCCAGCAGTTACTCGACGGGGGCTGGGGCCAACGTCCTGACTTTC	CASSYSTGAGANVLTF
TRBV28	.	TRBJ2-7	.	TGTGCCAGCAGTTACAGGGTAAGCGAGCAGTACTTC	CASSYRVSEQYF
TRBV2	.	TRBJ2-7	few	TGTGCCAGCAGCCCTATTTCCTACGAGCAGTACTTC	CASSPISYEQYF
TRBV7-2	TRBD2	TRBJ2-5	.	TGTGCCAGCAGCTTAGTTCCTAGCGGGGGAGGGGTTCAAGAGACCCAGTACTTC	CASSLVPSGGGVQETQYF
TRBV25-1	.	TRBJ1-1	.	TGTGCCAGCAGTGAATGGGAGGGGCCCACTGAAGCTTTCTTT	CASSEWEGPTEAFF
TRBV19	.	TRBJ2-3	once	TGTGCCAGTAGACCGGGGCCCACAGATACGCAGTATTTT	CASRPGPTDTQYF
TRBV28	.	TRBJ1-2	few	TGTGCCAGCAGTTTAGTCACGGAGGCTAACTATGGCTACACCTTC	CASSLVTEANYGYTF
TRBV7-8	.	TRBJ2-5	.	TGTGCCAGCAGCTTAGAAGGTTCGCCAAATAGGGAGACCCAGTACTTC	CASSLEGSPNRETQYF
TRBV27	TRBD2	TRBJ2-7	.	TGTGCCAGCAGTTTATCGATGGGGACTATAGTCCACGAGCAGTACTTC	CASSLSMGTIVHEQYF
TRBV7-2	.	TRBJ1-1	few	TGTGCCAGCAGCTTAAGGAACCTGAACACTGAAGCTTTCTTT	CASSLRNLNTEAFF